The clone carrying this T cell receptor (beta chain) was observed once. The target antigen is unknown. This sample was taken from a study of immune evolution from preneoplasia to lung adenocarcinoma. V was clipped by 10 bases and J by 1 base, with 16 bases between them. The CDR3 sequence is 14 residues long. Germline V CDR1 and CDR2: LNHDA, SQIVND (reference sequence). Measured with immunoSEQ multiplex PCR; TCRdb has only the in-frame clones, and not every one. This sample has around 5,400 clones; 55% to 70% occur once, and the top ten carry 20% to 25%. Notes on the study in general: Later-stage lesions appeared to have more T cells, more diversity, less clonality.

Patients had resection in Japan or China between about 2014 and 2017. Specimen: FFPE adjacent normal lung tissue. This sequence was found in an older person with lung adenocarcinoma. The genes are TRBV19 and TRBJ1-1; D gene uncertain. CDR3 nucleotides: TGTGCCACCCAAAGGAGGTCAGGGAACACTGAAGCTTTCTTT. Translating gives CATQRRSGNTEAFF.